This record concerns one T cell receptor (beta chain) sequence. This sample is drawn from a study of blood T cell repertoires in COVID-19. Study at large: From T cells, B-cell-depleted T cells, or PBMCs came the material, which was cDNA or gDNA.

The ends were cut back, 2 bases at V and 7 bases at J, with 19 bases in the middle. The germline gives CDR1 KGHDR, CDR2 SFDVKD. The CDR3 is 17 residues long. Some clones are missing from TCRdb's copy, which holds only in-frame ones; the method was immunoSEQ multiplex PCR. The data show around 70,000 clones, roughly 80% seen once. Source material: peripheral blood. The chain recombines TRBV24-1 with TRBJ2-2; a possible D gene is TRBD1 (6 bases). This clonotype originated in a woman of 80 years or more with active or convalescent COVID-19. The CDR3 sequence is CATSDSPSDSGDGELFF. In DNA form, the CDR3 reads TGTGCCACCAGTGATTCCCCGAGTGATTCAGGGGACGGGGAGCTGTTTTTT.